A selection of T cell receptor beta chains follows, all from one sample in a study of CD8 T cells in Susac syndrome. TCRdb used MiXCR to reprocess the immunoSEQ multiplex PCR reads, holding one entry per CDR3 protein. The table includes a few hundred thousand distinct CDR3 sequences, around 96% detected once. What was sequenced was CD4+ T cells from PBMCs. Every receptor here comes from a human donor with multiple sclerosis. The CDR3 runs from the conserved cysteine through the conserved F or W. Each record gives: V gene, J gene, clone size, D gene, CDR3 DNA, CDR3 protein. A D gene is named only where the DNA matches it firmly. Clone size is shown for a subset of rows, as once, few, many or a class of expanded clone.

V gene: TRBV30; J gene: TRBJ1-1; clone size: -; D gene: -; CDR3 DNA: TGTGCCTGGTTGGGACCTACCATGAACACTGAAGCTTTCTTT; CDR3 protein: CAWLGPTMNTEAFF
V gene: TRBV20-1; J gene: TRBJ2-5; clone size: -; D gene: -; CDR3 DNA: TGCAGTGCTAGCACCCAGGGTTTGGCGACCCAGTACTTC; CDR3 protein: CSASTQGLATQYF
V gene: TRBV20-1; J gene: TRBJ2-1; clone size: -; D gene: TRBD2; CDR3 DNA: TGCAGTGCTAGACCCGGGAGGGGCGGTAATGAGCAGTTCTTC; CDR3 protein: CSARPGRGGNEQFF
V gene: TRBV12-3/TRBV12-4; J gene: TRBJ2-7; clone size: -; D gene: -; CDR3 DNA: TGTGCCAGCAGTTTCCTCAAATACGAGCAGTACTTC; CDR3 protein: CASSFLKYEQYF
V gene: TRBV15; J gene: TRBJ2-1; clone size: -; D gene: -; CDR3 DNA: TGTGCCACCAGCATTGGTCGGGAGAGGCCCAATGAGCAGTTCTTC; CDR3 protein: CATSIGRERPNEQFF
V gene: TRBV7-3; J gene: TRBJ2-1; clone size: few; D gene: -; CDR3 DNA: TGTGCCAGCAGCCCTCCTTGGTCCAATGAGCAGTTCTTC; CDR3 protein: CASSPPWSNEQFF
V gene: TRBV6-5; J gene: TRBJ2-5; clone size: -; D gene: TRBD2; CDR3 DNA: TGTGCCAGCAGCCCGGGGGGGTGGACCCAGTACTTC; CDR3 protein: CASSPGGWTQYF
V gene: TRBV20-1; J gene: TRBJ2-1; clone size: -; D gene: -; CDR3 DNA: TGCAGTGCCCCAGGACTGGGTAACAATGAGCAGTTCTTC; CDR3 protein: CSAPGLGNNEQFF
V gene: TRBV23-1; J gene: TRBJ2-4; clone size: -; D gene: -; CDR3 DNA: TGCGCCAGCAGTAGGAAGGATAAAACCAAAAACATTCAGTACTTC; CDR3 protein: CASSRKDKTKNIQYF
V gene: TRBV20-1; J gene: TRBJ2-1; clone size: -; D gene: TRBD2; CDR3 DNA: TGCAGTGCTACGGGCAAGGTAGCGGGACCCTACAATGAGCAGTTCTTC; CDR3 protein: CSATGKVAGPYNEQFF
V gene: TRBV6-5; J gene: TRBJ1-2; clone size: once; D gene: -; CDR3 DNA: TGTGCCAGCAGTCCCTGGGGCTATGGCTACACCTTC; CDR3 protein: CASSPWGYGYTF
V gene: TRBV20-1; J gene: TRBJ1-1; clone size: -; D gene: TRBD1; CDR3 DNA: TGCAGTGCTAGCGATTCGGGACAGTCAACAACTGAAGCTTTCTTT; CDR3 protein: CSASDSGQSTTEAFF
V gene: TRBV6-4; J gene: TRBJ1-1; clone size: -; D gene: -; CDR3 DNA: TGTGCCACCCGGGGTAGACCGTCAGCTTTCTTT; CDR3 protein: CATRGRPSAFF
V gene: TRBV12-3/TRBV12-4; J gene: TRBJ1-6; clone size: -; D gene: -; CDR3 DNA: TGTGCCAGCACTCGGGGGAGACCAGAGGCACCCCTCCACTTT; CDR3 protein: CASTRGRPEAPLHF
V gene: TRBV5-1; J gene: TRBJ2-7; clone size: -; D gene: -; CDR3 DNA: TGCGCCAGCAGCTTGGCCGGCGGAATCACCTACGAGCAGTACTTC; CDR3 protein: CASSLAGGITYEQYF
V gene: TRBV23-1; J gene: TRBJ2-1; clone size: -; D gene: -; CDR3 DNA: TGCGCCAGCAGTATCAGACACAATGAGCAGTTCTTC; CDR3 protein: CASSIRHNEQFF
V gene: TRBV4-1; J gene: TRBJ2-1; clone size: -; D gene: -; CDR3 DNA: TGCGCCAGCAGCCAAGATTGGGGACCCCCGAACAATGAGCAGTTCTTC; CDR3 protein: CASSQDWGPPNNEQFF
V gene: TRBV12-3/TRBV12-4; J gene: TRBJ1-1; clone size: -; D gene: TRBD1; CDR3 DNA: TGTGCCAGCAGTTTATCCGGGACAGGGTTAACTGAAGCTTTCTTT; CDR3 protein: CASSLSGTGLTEAFF
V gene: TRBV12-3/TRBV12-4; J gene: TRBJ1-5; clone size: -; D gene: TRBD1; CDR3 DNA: TGTGCCAGCAGCAGGGACAGGGCCGGTCAGCCCCAGCATTTT; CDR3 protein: CASSRDRAGQPQHF
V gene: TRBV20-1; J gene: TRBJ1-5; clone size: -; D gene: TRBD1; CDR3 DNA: TGCAGTGCAGTGGGTAGTAGGGACAGGGGAAGTCAGCCCCAGCATTTT; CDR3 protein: CSAVGSRDRGSQPQHF
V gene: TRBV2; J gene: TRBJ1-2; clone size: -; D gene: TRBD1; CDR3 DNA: TGTGCCAGCAGTGCCCGGGACAGAGATGGCTACACCTTC; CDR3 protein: CASSARDRDGYTF
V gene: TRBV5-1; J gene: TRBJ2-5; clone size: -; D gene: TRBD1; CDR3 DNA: TGCGCCAGCAGCCGGAGGCCGGGACAGTCAGAAGAGACCCAGTACTTC; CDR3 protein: CASSRRPGQSEETQYF
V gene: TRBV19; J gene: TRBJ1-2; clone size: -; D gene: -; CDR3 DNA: TGTGCCAGTAGTCTACTACAGGGAAGCGGCTACACCTTC; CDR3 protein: CASSLLQGSGYTF
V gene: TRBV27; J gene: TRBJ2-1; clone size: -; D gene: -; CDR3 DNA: TGTGCCAGCAGATCAGGGTCTCAGGGGCAGTTCTTC; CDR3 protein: CASRSGSQGQFF
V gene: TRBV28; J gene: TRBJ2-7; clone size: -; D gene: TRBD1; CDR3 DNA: TGTGCCAGCAGTTCCCTGGACAGGGAATACTACGAGCAGTACTTC; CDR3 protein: CASSSLDREYYEQYF
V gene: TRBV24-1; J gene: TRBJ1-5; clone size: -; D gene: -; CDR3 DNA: TGTGCCACCAGTGATTACAGGGACGCGGGCAATCAGCCCCAGCATTTT; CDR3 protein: CATSDYRDAGNQPQHF
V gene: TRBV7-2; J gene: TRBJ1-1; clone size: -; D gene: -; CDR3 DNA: TGTGCCAGCAGCCTCGTGTTGGCCGCTGAAGCTTTCTTT; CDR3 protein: CASSLVLAAEAFF
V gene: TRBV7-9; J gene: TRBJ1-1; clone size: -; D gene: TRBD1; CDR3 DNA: TGTGCCAGCAGCTCTCCCGGGACAGTGAGGACTGAAGCTTTCTTT; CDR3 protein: CASSSPGTVRTEAFF
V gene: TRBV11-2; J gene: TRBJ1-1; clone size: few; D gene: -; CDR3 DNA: TGTGCCAGCAGTTTAACAAACACTGAAGCTTTCTTT; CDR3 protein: CASSLTNTEAFF
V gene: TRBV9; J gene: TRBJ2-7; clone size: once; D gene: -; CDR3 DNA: TGTGCCAGCAGCGTAGGTTTAGGCGAGCAGTACTTC; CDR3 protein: CASSVGLGEQYF
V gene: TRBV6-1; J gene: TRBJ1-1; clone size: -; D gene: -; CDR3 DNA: TGTGCCAGCAGAAGGCTGGCGCCGAACACTGAAGCTTTCTTT; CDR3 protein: CASRRLAPNTEAFF
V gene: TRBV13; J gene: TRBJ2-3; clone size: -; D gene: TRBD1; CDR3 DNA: TGTGCCAGCAGCCCCTTTGGGACAGGGGAAACAGATACGCAGTATTTT; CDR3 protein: CASSPFGTGETDTQYF
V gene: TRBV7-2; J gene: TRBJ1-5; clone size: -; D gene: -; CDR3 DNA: TGTGCCAGCAGCTTAGGGGCTAGCAATCAGCCCCAGCATTTT; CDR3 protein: CASSLGASNQPQHF
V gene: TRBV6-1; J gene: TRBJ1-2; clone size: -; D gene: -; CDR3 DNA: TGTGCCAGCAGTGGAAGAGGGGGGACATCCATTAACTATGGCTACACCTTC; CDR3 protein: CASSGRGGTSINYGYTF
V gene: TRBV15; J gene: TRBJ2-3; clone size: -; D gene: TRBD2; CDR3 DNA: TGTGCCACCAAACCAGAGGTCGCGGGAGCCACAGATACGCAGTATTTT; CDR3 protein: CATKPEVAGATDTQYF
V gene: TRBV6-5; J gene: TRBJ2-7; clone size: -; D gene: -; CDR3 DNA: TGTGCCAGCAGTTATCGTACTAGTCCTTATTACGAGCAGTACTTC; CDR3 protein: CASSYRTSPYYEQYF
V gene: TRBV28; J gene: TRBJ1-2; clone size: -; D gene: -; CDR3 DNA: TGTGCCAGCAGTTTAGGCAATAACTATGGCTACACCTTC; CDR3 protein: CASSLGNNYGYTF
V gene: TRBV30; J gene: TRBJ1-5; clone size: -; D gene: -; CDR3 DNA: TGTGCCTGGAGTCTAATGGGATCCGGGGCTCAGCCCCAGCATTTT; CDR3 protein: CAWSLMGSGAQPQHF
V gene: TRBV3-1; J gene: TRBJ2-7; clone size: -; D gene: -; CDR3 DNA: TGTGCCAGCAGTCAACTCTACGAGCAGTACTTC; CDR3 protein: CASSQLYEQYF
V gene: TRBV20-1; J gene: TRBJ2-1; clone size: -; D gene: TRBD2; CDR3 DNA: TGCAGTGCTAGAGATTCAAGCGGGACTACCTCCTACAATGAGCAGTTCTTC; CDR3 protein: CSARDSSGTTSYNEQFF
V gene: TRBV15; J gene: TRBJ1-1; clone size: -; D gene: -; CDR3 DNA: TGTGCCACCAGCAGAGATAAAGGGGCTTTCTTT; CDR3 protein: CATSRDKGAFF
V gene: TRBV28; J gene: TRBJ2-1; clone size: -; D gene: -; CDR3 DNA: TGTGCCAGCAGTTTAGTTCATGAGCAGTTCTTC; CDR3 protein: CASSLVHEQFF
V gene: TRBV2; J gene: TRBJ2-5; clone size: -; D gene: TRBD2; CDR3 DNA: TGTGCCAGCAGTGAAGGGCTAGCGGGAGAGACCCAGTACTTC; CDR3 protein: CASSEGLAGETQYF
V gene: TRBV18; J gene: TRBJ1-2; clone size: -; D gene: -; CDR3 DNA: TGTGCCAGCTCACCACCGTCGACGGGGATCTATGGCTACACCTTC; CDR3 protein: CASSPPSTGIYGYTF
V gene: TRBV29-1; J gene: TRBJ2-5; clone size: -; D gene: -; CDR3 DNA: TGCAGCGTTGGGGGTATGGAGACCCAGTACTTC; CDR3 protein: CSVGGMETQYF
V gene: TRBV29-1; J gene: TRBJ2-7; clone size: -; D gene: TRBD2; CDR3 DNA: TGCAGCGCTCACAGCGGGAGGGCCACCGACGAGCAGTACTTC; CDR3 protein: CSAHSGRATDEQYF
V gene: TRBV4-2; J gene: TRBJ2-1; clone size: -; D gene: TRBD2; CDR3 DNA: TGTGCCAGCAGCCTTAGCGGGGGGACAAATGAGCAGTTCTTC; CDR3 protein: CASSLSGGTNEQFF
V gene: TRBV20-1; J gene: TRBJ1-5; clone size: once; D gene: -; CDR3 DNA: TGCAGTGCTGTAACCGTTGGGGCCAGGCAGCCCCAGCATTTT; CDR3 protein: CSAVTVGARQPQHF
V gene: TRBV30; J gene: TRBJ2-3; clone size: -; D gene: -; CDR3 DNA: TGTGCCTGGAGTCCTACAGGCACAGATACGCAGTATTTT; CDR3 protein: CAWSPTGTDTQYF
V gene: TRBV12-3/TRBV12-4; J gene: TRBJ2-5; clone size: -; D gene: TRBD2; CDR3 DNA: TGTGCCAGCAGTTTCCCCCCCGGGGTAGCGGGGCAAGAGACCCAGTACTTC; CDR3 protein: CASSFPPGVAGQETQYF
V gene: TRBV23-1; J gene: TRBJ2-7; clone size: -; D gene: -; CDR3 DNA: TGCGCCAGCAGTCAATCGTGGGGGGCCAGCTCCTACGAGCAGTACTTC; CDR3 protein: CASSQSWGASSYEQYF
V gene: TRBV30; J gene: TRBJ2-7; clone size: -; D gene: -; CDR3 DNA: TGTGCCGCCGTCCCCCCAGGGACCGATTACGAACAGTACTTC; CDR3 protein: CAAVPPGTDYEQYF
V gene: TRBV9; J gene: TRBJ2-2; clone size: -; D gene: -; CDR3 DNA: TGTGCCAGCAGCGTAGGTCCTCGCACCGGGGAGCTGTTTTTT; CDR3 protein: CASSVGPRTGELFF